This is a list of T cell receptor beta chains from one sample in a study of T-cell reconstitution after alpha-beta-depleted transplantation in children. MiXCR, applied by TCRdb to the PCR reads, yields one record per CDR3 protein. The sample has a few hundred thousand distinct CDR3 sequences; roughly a quarter are singletons. Material: PBMCs, mostly from graft donor cells, obtained 360 days after TCRalphabeta/CD19-depleted stem cell transplant. These TCRs come from a female patient aged 2-9 years who had a stem cell transplant for congenital amegakaryocytic thrombocytopenia, so the T cells may come from the graft donor. CDR3s include the opening cysteine and the closing phenylalanine or tryptophan. The D gene is left open where the match is weak. The listing skips clone size in some rows; elsewhere it reads once, few, many or a size class.

v_gene	j_gene	d_gene	abundance	CDR3nt	CDR3aa
TRBV7-2	TRBJ2-7	.	.	TGTGCCAGCAGCTTAGATCCTGGGACAAACTACGAGCAGTACTTC	CASSLDPGTNYEQYF
TRBV5-1	TRBJ2-7	TRBD1	.	TGCGCCAGCAGCCCCGGGACAGACCCTTGGGAGCAGTACTTC	CASSPGTDPWEQYF
TRBV5-1	TRBJ1-4	.	.	TGCGCCAGCAGCTTGGGCAGACCGAATGAAAAACTGTTTTTT	CASSLGRPNEKLFF
TRBV28	TRBJ2-3	TRBD1	.	TGTGCCAGCAGTCGGACAGGGCACACAGATACGCAGTATTTT	CASSRTGHTDTQYF
TRBV4-3	TRBJ1-5	.	few	TGCGCCAGCAGCCAAGATTGGCCAAGGGGATATCAGCCCCAGCATTTT	CASSQDWPRGYQPQHF
TRBV27	TRBJ1-1	.	few	TGTGCCAGCAGTTTCTACGTGGGGAACACTGAAGCTTTCTTT	CASSFYVGNTEAFF
TRBV5-8	TRBJ2-1	TRBD2	.	TGTGCCAGCAGGCTAGCGGGAGATGAGCAGTTCTTC	CASRLAGDEQFF
TRBV28	TRBJ2-6	TRBD1	once	TGTGCCAGCAGTCGGGGACAGGTTTCGTCTGGGGCCAACGTCCTGACTTTC	CASSRGQVSSGANVLTF
TRBV12-3/TRBV12-4	TRBJ2-7	TRBD1	few	TGTGCCAGCAGGGACAGGGTCGCCTACGAGCAGTACTTC	CASRDRVAYEQYF
TRBV7-8	TRBJ2-1	TRBD2	.	TGTGCCAGCAGCTTAGTTCCGGCGGGGGGGCTTTCCAATGAGCAGTTCTTC	CASSLVPAGGLSNEQFF
TRBV7-9	TRBJ2-1	.	few	TGTGCCAGCAGCTTATATTCAGGGCTTGAGCAGTTCTTC	CASSLYSGLEQFF
TRBV6-5	TRBJ2-1	TRBD2	.	TGTGCCAGCAGTTACTCGGTACTAGCGGATCCCTACAATGAGCAGTTCTTC	CASSYSVLADPYNEQFF
TRBV3-1	TRBJ1-1	.	few	TGTGCCAGCAGCCCCGGACAGAGAATGAACACTGAAGCTTTCTTT	CASSPGQRMNTEAFF
TRBV7-9	TRBJ1-1	.	many	TGTGCCAGCAGCCCGGATCCTCAGGGGCACATGAACACTGAAGCTTTCTTT	CASSPDPQGHMNTEAFF
TRBV20-1	TRBJ2-1	TRBD2	.	TGCAGTGCCATTCGTTCTAGCGGGAGGGTGTACAATGAGCAGTTCTTC	CSAIRSSGRVYNEQFF
TRBV20-1	TRBJ1-5	.	.	TGCAGTGCTCGGGGGGGCTGGGGTCAGCCCCAGCATTTT	CSARGGWGQPQHF
TRBV6-1	TRBJ2-2	.	many	TGTGCCACCACAAAGGACATCACCGGGGAGCTGTTTTTT	CATTKDITGELFF
TRBV18	TRBJ2-7	.	.	TGTGCCAGCTCACCACCGACCGGGACCTACGAGCAGTACTTC	CASSPPTGTYEQYF
TRBV12-3/TRBV12-4	TRBJ2-3	.	few	TGTGCCAGCAGTTTAGACCCCGGGGGAAAGCGAGGATTT	CASSLDPGGKRGF
TRBV6-2/TRBV6-3	TRBJ2-7	.	.	TGTGCCAGCAGTTCCGTGTTTTGGGACCCAACCTACGAGCAGTACTTC	CASSSVFWDPTYEQYF
TRBV5-1	TRBJ1-2	TRBD1	.	TGCGCCAGCAGCTTGTCCCCGACAGGGGCATACTATGGCTACACCTTC	CASSLSPTGAYYGYTF
TRBV12-3/TRBV12-4	TRBJ2-1	.	.	TGTGCCAGCACCCACTTCATACAGGGTCTGAATGAGCAGTTCTTC	CASTHFIQGLNEQFF
TRBV4-3	TRBJ1-6	TRBD1	.	TGCGCCAGCAGCCAAGGAACAGGGGCCAATTCACCCCTCCACTTT	CASSQGTGANSPLHF
TRBV5-1	TRBJ2-1	TRBD2	few	TGCGCCAGCAGCCCCAGCGGGGGACTCAACAATGAGCAGTTCTTC	CASSPSGGLNNEQFF
TRBV4-1	TRBJ1-4	.	.	TGCGCCAGCAGCCGGCAGCCGGAAGAAAAACTGTTTTTT	CASSRQPEEKLFF
TRBV3-1	TRBJ2-1	TRBD2	few	TGTGCCAGCGGCGTACCGGGACTAGCGAATGAGCAGTTCTTC	CASGVPGLANEQFF
TRBV3-1	TRBJ1-1	.	few	TGTGCCAGCAGCCAAGACTCGCAGGGCACTGAAGCTTTCTTT	CASSQDSQGTEAFF
TRBV3-1	TRBJ1-2	.	many	TGTGCCAGCAGCTTCCCCCCTAACTATGGCTACACCTTC	CASSFPPNYGYTF
TRBV6-1	TRBJ2-5	.	.	TGTGCCAGCAGTGCCTTACAAGAGACCCAGTACTTC	CASSALQETQYF
TRBV4-2	TRBJ1-3	.	.	TGTGCCAGCAGCCAAGATTCGGACAGAAACACCATATATTTT	CASSQDSDRNTIYF
TRBV25-1	TRBJ2-7	TRBD2	.	TGTGCCAGCAGTGCGATTGGGACTAGTCCATCCCTGAACACTTACGAGCAGTACTTC	CASSAIGTSPSLNTYEQYF
TRBV7-6	TRBJ1-4	TRBD1	.	TGTGCCAGCAGCCCTAGCCAGCACAGGGGCAATGAAAAACTGTTTTTT	CASSPSQHRGNEKLFF
TRBV4-2	TRBJ2-1	.	.	TGTGCCAGCAGCAAAGATCCGCGGGGAACCTACAATGAGCAGTTCTTC	CASSKDPRGTYNEQFF
TRBV5-6	TRBJ2-2	.	few	TGTGCCAGCAGCATTCCAGGGGTAGGAAGAACCGGGGAGCTGTTTTTT	CASSIPGVGRTGELFF
TRBV2	TRBJ2-1	.	few	TGTGCCAGCAGCCACCTGGATAGCAGGGTTAATGAGCAGTTCTTC	CASSHLDSRVNEQFF
TRBV15	TRBJ1-5	.	few	TGTGCCACCAGCAGAGGGGGCGGATGGAGCAATCAGCCCCAGCATTTT	CATSRGGGWSNQPQHF
TRBV28	TRBJ2-5	.	.	TGTGCCAGCAGTTTAGCGGGACAGCAAGAGACCCAGTACTTC	CASSLAGQQETQYF
TRBV20-1	TRBJ1-1	TRBD1	.	TGCAGTGCTACTCCAGGACAGGCGAACACTGAAGCTTTCTTT	CSATPGQANTEAFF
TRBV24-1	TRBJ2-1	TRBD2	.	TGTGCCACCAGTGGGGGGACTAGCGGATACAATGAGCAGTTCTTC	CATSGGTSGYNEQFF
TRBV18	TRBJ2-5	TRBD1	once	TGTGCCAGCTCTATCGGACAGGGTGAGACCCAGTACTTC	CASSIGQGETQYF
TRBV3-1	TRBJ2-1	.	.	TGTGCCAGCAGCCAGGAGATGGACCGCGCGTTCTTC	CASSQEMDRAFF